The rows below give T cell receptor beta chains drawn from one sample of a study of breast tumors, draining lymph nodes, adjacent tissues. MiXCR, run by TCRdb on the multiplex PCR reads, gives a single entry per CDR3 protein. Of tens of thousands of distinct CDR3 sequences listed, more than 20% were seen once; the top ten hold about 7.8%. The material sequenced was breast tumor tissue. All receptors come from a female donor with breast cancer. Some clones in this sample may be carry-over from other donors' samples. CDR3s include the opening cysteine and the closing phenylalanine or tryptophan. The order of the fields is V gene, clone size, J gene, D gene, CDR3 protein, CDR3 DNA. D genes are given only for firm matches. Clone size is given for some rows only: seen once, a few or many times, or a class if the clone is expanded.

v_gene: TRBV2; abundance: many; j_gene: TRBJ1-2; d_gene: NA; CDR3aa: CASSEYQTHGYTF; CDR3nt: TGTGCCAGCAGTGAATATCAGACTCATGGCTACACCTTC
v_gene: TRBV27; abundance: many; j_gene: TRBJ2-7; d_gene: NA; CDR3aa: CASSLGAGQSYEQYF; CDR3nt: TGTGCCAGCAGTTTAGGCGCGGGACAATCCTACGAGCAGTACTTC
v_gene: TRBV20-1; abundance: many; j_gene: TRBJ2-7; d_gene: NA; CDR3aa: CSARDFKGDYSYEQYF; CDR3nt: TGCAGTGCTAGAGATTTCAAGGGGGACTACTCCTACGAGCAGTACTTC
v_gene: TRBV13; abundance: many; j_gene: TRBJ2-5; d_gene: NA; CDR3aa: CASSLGPSETQYF; CDR3nt: TGTGCCAGCAGCTTAGGCCCCTCAGAGACCCAGTACTTC
v_gene: TRBV7-9; abundance: many; j_gene: TRBJ1-4; d_gene: TRBD1; CDR3aa: CASSRGGAIEKLFF; CDR3nt: TGTGCCAGCAGCAGAGGGGGCGCGATTGAAAAACTGTTTTTT
v_gene: TRBV27; abundance: many; j_gene: TRBJ1-2; d_gene: NA; CDR3aa: CASRSGGSLYGYTF; CDR3nt: TGTGCCAGCAGAAGTGGCGGTAGTCTTTATGGCTACACCTTC
v_gene: TRBV7-3; abundance: many; j_gene: TRBJ2-1; d_gene: NA; CDR3aa: CASSLHQGNNEQFF; CDR3nt: TGTGCCAGCAGCTTACATCAGGGCAACAATGAGCAGTTCTTC
v_gene: TRBV24-1; abundance: many; j_gene: TRBJ1-5; d_gene: NA; CDR3aa: CATSDWRGGQPQHF; CDR3nt: TGTGCCACCAGTGATTGGAGAGGGGGGCAGCCCCAGCATTTT
v_gene: TRBV20-1; abundance: many; j_gene: TRBJ1-4; d_gene: NA; CDR3aa: CSASRDYNEKLFF; CDR3nt: TGCAGTGCTAGCCGGGACTATAATGAAAAACTGTTTTTT
v_gene: TRBV5-1; abundance: NA; j_gene: TRBJ2-1; d_gene: NA; CDR3aa: CASSFSRSGSYNEQFF; CDR3nt: TGCGCCAGCAGCTTTAGTCGGTCTGGATCCTACAATGAGCAGTTCTTC
v_gene: TRBV9; abundance: NA; j_gene: TRBJ2-5; d_gene: TRBD1; CDR3aa: CASSPSGQGTEETQYF; CDR3nt: TGTGCCAGCAGCCCCTCAGGACAGGGTACAGAAGAGACCCAGTACTTC
v_gene: TRBV2; abundance: NA; j_gene: TRBJ1-2; d_gene: TRBD1; CDR3aa: CASRAGTGGCGYTF; CDR3nt: TGTGCCAGCAGAGCCGGGACAGGGGGCTGTGGCTACACCTTC
v_gene: TRBV5-1; abundance: medium-sized; j_gene: TRBJ2-1; d_gene: NA; CDR3aa: CASSVTVPADYNEQFF; CDR3nt: TGCGCCAGCAGCGTTACAGTCCCCGCGGATTACAATGAGCAGTTCTTC
v_gene: TRBV9; abundance: many; j_gene: TRBJ1-5; d_gene: NA; CDR3aa: CASSVGQGPNQPQHF; CDR3nt: TGTGCCAGCAGCGTAGGGCAGGGTCCCAATCAGCCCCAGCATTTT
v_gene: TRBV4-1; abundance: many; j_gene: TRBJ1-3; d_gene: NA; CDR3aa: CASSQEGNTIYF; CDR3nt: TGCGCCAGCAGCCAAGAAGGAAACACCATATATTTT
v_gene: TRBV7-9; abundance: NA; j_gene: TRBJ2-3; d_gene: NA; CDR3aa: CASSSPQSVTDTQYF; CDR3nt: TGTGCCAGCAGCTCCCCTCAGAGTGTCACAGATACGCAGTATTTT
v_gene: TRBV25-1; abundance: NA; j_gene: TRBJ2-1; d_gene: NA; CDR3aa: CASSEYNEQFF; CDR3nt: TGTGCCAGCAGTGAATACAATGAGCAGTTCTTC
v_gene: TRBV14; abundance: many; j_gene: TRBJ2-7; d_gene: TRBD2; CDR3aa: CASSQGLASYEQYF; CDR3nt: TGTGCCAGCAGCCAAGGACTAGCCTCCTACGAGCAGTACTTC
v_gene: TRBV2; abundance: medium-sized; j_gene: TRBJ1-2; d_gene: TRBD1; CDR3aa: CAIRMTGVHGYTF; CDR3nt: TGTGCCATCCGGATGACAGGGGTGCATGGCTACACCTTC
v_gene: TRBV10-2; abundance: many; j_gene: TRBJ2-5; d_gene: TRBD2; CDR3aa: CASKRLAGDRRGETQYF; CDR3nt: TGCGCCAGTAAGAGACTAGCGGGGGATCGACGGGGGGAGACCCAGTACTTC
v_gene: TRBV5-6; abundance: many; j_gene: TRBJ1-3; d_gene: NA; CDR3aa: CASSQDISGNTIYF; CDR3nt: TGTGCCAGCAGCCAAGACATCTCTGGAAACACCATATATTTT
v_gene: TRBV3-1; abundance: few; j_gene: TRBJ2-7; d_gene: TRBD2; CDR3aa: CASSQDGGLAGGREQYF; CDR3nt: TGTGCCAGCAGCCAAGATGGTGGACTAGCGGGAGGTCGTGAGCAGTACTTC
v_gene: TRBV30; abundance: many; j_gene: TRBJ1-4; d_gene: TRBD1; CDR3aa: CAWGGQGREKLFF; CDR3nt: TGTGCCTGGGGGGGACAGGGAAGAGAAAAACTGTTTTTT
v_gene: TRBV12-5; abundance: many; j_gene: TRBJ1-5; d_gene: NA; CDR3aa: CASGLANRKYSNQPQHF; CDR3nt: TGTGCTAGTGGTTTGGCAAACAGGAAATATAGCAATCAGCCCCAGCATTTT
v_gene: TRBV4-2; abundance: many; j_gene: TRBJ1-2; d_gene: TRBD1; CDR3aa: CASSQEGQGAWGYTF; CDR3nt: TGTGCCAGCAGCCAGGAGGGACAGGGGGCTTGGGGCTACACCTTC
v_gene: TRBV24-1; abundance: many; j_gene: TRBJ1-2; d_gene: NA; CDR3aa: CATSDPWRGKDGYTF; CDR3nt: TGTGCCACCAGTGACCCCTGGAGGGGCAAGGATGGCTACACCTTC
v_gene: TRBV7-3; abundance: many; j_gene: TRBJ1-2; d_gene: NA; CDR3aa: CASSPNGEGGYTF; CDR3nt: TGTGCCAGCAGCCCAAATGGGGAGGGGGGCTACACCTTC
v_gene: TRBV12-3/TRBV12-4; abundance: many; j_gene: TRBJ2-1; d_gene: NA; CDR3aa: CASRDRGDNEQFF; CDR3nt: TGTGCCAGCAGGGACCGAGGGGACAATGAGCAGTTCTTC
v_gene: TRBV2; abundance: many; j_gene: TRBJ1-5; d_gene: NA; CDR3aa: CASRDVPNQPQHF; CDR3nt: TGTGCCAGTAGGGACGTTCCGAATCAGCCCCAGCATTTT
v_gene: TRBV28; abundance: many; j_gene: TRBJ2-5; d_gene: TRBD1; CDR3aa: CASSPGQGETQYF; CDR3nt: TGTGCCAGCAGCCCAGGACAGGGAGAGACCCAGTACTTC
v_gene: TRBV5-6; abundance: many; j_gene: TRBJ2-4; d_gene: TRBD1; CDR3aa: CASSLAGQGVEAKNIQYF; CDR3nt: TGTGCCAGCAGCTTGGCGGGACAGGGGGTAGAGGCCAAAAACATTCAGTACTTC
v_gene: TRBV27; abundance: NA; j_gene: TRBJ1-6; d_gene: NA; CDR3aa: CASSLQGSYNSPLHF; CDR3nt: TGTGCCAGCAGTTTACAGGGCTCCTATAATTCACCCCTCCACTTT
v_gene: TRBV7-9; abundance: medium-sized; j_gene: TRBJ2-5; d_gene: NA; CDR3aa: CASSSTAQYF; CDR3nt: TGTGCCAGCAGCTCCACCGCCCAGTACTTC
v_gene: TRBV7-2; abundance: NA; j_gene: TRBJ1-1; d_gene: NA; CDR3aa: CASSLGGAGLNEAFF; CDR3nt: TGTGCCAGCAGCTTAGGTGGGGCAGGTCTAAATGAAGCTTTCTTT
v_gene: TRBV20-1; abundance: many; j_gene: TRBJ1-6; d_gene: NA; CDR3aa: CSARDGLSGYYNSPLHF; CDR3nt: TGCAGTGCTAGAGATGGTCTCTCGGGCTATTATAATTCACCCCTCCACTTT
v_gene: TRBV20-1; abundance: many; j_gene: TRBJ2-3; d_gene: TRBD2; CDR3aa: CSARDSASGTITDTQYF; CDR3nt: TGCAGTGCTAGAGATTCGGCTAGCGGGACGATCACAGATACGCAGTATTTT
v_gene: TRBV20-1; abundance: many; j_gene: TRBJ2-7; d_gene: NA; CDR3aa: CSASPRGGPYEQYF; CDR3nt: TGCAGTGCTAGCCCCAGGGGGGGACCCTACGAGCAGTACTTC
v_gene: TRBV18; abundance: many; j_gene: TRBJ2-7; d_gene: TRBD1; CDR3aa: CASSPSGTGRTREQYF; CDR3nt: TGTGCCAGCTCACCTTCCGGGACAGGGAGGACTCGCGAGCAGTACTTC
v_gene: TRBV5-6; abundance: few; j_gene: TRBJ2-1; d_gene: NA; CDR3aa: CASSLVNRDNEQFF; CDR3nt: TGTGCCAGCAGCTTGGTTAACAGAGACAATGAGCAGTTCTTC
v_gene: TRBV6-5; abundance: many; j_gene: TRBJ2-5; d_gene: NA; CDR3aa: CASSYSGWETQYF; CDR3nt: TGTGCCAGCAGTTATTCAGGGTGGGAGACCCAGTACTTC
v_gene: TRBV5-1; abundance: NA; j_gene: TRBJ1-2; d_gene: TRBD1; CDR3aa: CASSLEQGGVYGYTF; CDR3nt: TGCGCCAGCAGCTTGGAACAGGGGGGAGTATATGGCTACACCTTC
v_gene: TRBV12-3/TRBV12-4; abundance: NA; j_gene: TRBJ1-2; d_gene: NA; CDR3aa: CASSFQESYGYTF; CDR3nt: TGTGCCAGCAGTTTCCAGGAATCCTATGGCTACACCTTC
v_gene: TRBV19; abundance: NA; j_gene: TRBJ2-2; d_gene: NA; CDR3aa: CASSILQRGSATGELFF; CDR3nt: TGTGCCAGTAGTATACTTCAGAGGGGGTCGGCCACCGGGGAGCTGTTTTTT
v_gene: TRBV3-1; abundance: NA; j_gene: TRBJ2-1; d_gene: NA; CDR3aa: CASSRTGEQFF; CDR3nt: TGTGCCAGCAGCCGAACAGGGGAGCAGTTCTTC
v_gene: TRBV4-2; abundance: many; j_gene: TRBJ2-1; d_gene: TRBD1; CDR3aa: CASSVTGGTYNEQFF; CDR3nt: TGTGCCAGCAGCGTGACAGGGGGGACTTACAATGAGCAGTTCTTC
v_gene: TRBV10-3; abundance: many; j_gene: TRBJ1-2; d_gene: NA; CDR3aa: CAIRGLDSSSYGYTF; CDR3nt: TGTGCCATCAGGGGCCTGGACAGCTCCTCCTATGGCTACACCTTC
v_gene: TRBV27; abundance: many; j_gene: TRBJ2-5; d_gene: TRBD2; CDR3aa: CASSFRLAGEGETQYF; CDR3nt: TGTGCCAGCAGTTTTCGACTAGCGGGAGAAGGGGAGACCCAGTACTTC
v_gene: TRBV14; abundance: many; j_gene: TRBJ2-1; d_gene: TRBD1; CDR3aa: CASSLLLGTGNEQFF; CDR3nt: TGTGCCAGCAGCCTCCTTCTGGGGACAGGGAATGAGCAGTTCTTC
v_gene: TRBV24-1; abundance: many; j_gene: TRBJ2-5; d_gene: NA; CDR3aa: CATSASSETQYF; CDR3nt: TGTGCCACCAGTGCCTCATCGGAGACCCAGTACTTC